This T cell receptor beta chain is from a study of OX40 agonist ivuxolimab in advanced cancers. Overall study: The diagnoses of dose-escalation patients were hepatocellular carcinoma, melanoma, renal cell or head and neck cancer. Whole-study findings and limits: At doses 0.1 to 3.0 mg/kg, CD4+ and CD8+ clones expanded.

V was pared by 0 bases and J by 0 bases, with 9 bases between. Per germline, CDR1 MGHRA and CDR2 YSYEKL. This CDR3 is 15 amino acids long. Repertoires were generated with immunoSEQ multiplex PCR, while TCRdb's copy carries only in-frame clones and drops some. The table records tens of thousands of clones, approximately 88% of them present only once. Concerning this clone itself: The antigen is undetermined.

The input for sequencing was CD4+ or CD8+ T cells sorted from blood, taken in a trial of the OX40 agonist ivuxolimab. The chain links TRBV4-1 to TRBJ2-7, with D hard to call. The origin of this receptor is an adult with an advanced solid tumor such as melanoma, head and neck, liver or kidney cancer. CDR3 amino acids: CASSQDKAVSYEQYF. CDR3 nucleotides: TGCGCCAGCAGCCAAGATAAGGCAGTCTCCTACGAGCAGTACTTC.